Listed here are 15 T cell receptor beta chains from one sample, sequenced in a study of Graves' ophthalmopathy and Graves' hyperthyroidism. RNA transcripts were the template, and TCR beta CDR3 regions were amplified from them. Second-round multiplex PCR came after a first-round RT-PCR that employed HTBI primers. TCRdb itself ran the multiplex PCR reads through MiXCR, one entry per CDR3 protein. The table has hundreds of thousands of distinct CDR3 sequences, roughly two fifths seen once. The material sequenced was peripheral blood. The receptor set was obtained from an adult man with Graves' ophthalmopathy.

This clonotype was observed a handful of times. The genes are TRBV7-3 and TRBJ1-1; D not certain. CDR1 and CDR2 (germline): SGHTA, FQGTGA. CDR3 length: 17 amino acids. Trimming took off 1 base at V and 1 base at J, with 16 bases between the two ends. DNA of the CDR3: TGTGCCAGCAGCTTAAAATGGTATTTGGACGGGAACACTGAAGCTTTCTTT. Protein sequence: CASSLKWYLDGNTEAFF. Looking up the rest from reference TRBV7-3 and TRBJ1-1 gives the full variable domain: GAGVSQTPSNKVTEKGKYVELRCDPISGHTALYWYRQSLGQGPEFLIYFQGTGAADDSGLPNDRFFAVRPEGSVSTLKIQRTERGDSAVYLCASSLKWYLDGNTEAFFGQGTRLTVV.

This clonotype was detected many times. V usage is TRBV2 and J usage is TRBJ2-7; D is unclear. The germline V gene has CDR1 SNHLY and CDR2 FYNNEI. CDR3 length: 14 residues. V was clipped by 1 base and J by 2 bases, with 9 bases between them. The CDR3 DNA follows: TGTGCCAGCAGTGAAGGAGGAGCCGCCTACGAGCAGTACTTC. Translation: CASSEGGAAYEQYF.

There are many counts of this clonotype. This chain links TRBV24-1 with TRBJ1-5, with D possibly being TRBD1 (5 bases). Germline lookup yields CDR1 KGHDR and CDR2 SFDVKD. Trimming took 10 bases from V and 9 from J, leaving 12 bases between them. CDR3 length: 11 residues. The CDR3 bases are TGTGCCACAGATGCCGGGGGGCCCCAGCATTTT. Translated: CATDAGGPQHF.

This clonotype was seen only a few times. The chain couples TRBV7-2 to TRBJ2-5, with 8 nucleotides matching TRBD1. This CDR3 is 14 amino acids long. J lost 3 bases, V lost 3 bases, and 3 bases had no gene match. Germline V gene data show CDR1 as SGHTA and CDR2 as FQGNSA. The CDR3 nucleotides are TGTGCCAGCAGCTTTGACAGGGGAGAAGAGACCCAGTACTTC. Its translation is CASSFDRGEETQYF.

In its sample, this clonotype was seen many times. This chain uses TRBV19 with TRBJ1-4; the match to TRBD1 covers 7 bases. The V segment lost 1 base and the J segment 0 bases; nucleotides outside the gene matches: 2. The CDR3 runs to 16 residues. Germline V lookup: CDR1 LNHDA, CDR2 SQIVND (reference sequence). CDR3 sequence: CASSIGQGTTNEKLFF. The CDR3 coding sequence is TGTGCCAGTAGTATAGGACAGGGTACAACTAATGAAAAACTGTTTTTT. The full variable domain, rest sourced from reference TRBV19 and TRBJ1-4, is DGGITQSPKYLFRKEGQNVTLSCEQNLNHDAMYWYRQDPGQGLRLIYYSQIVNDFQKGDIAEGYSVSREKKESFPLTVTSAQKNPTAFYLCASSIGQGTTNEKLFFGSGTQLSVL.

The genes are TRBV30 and TRBJ2-6, with D tentatively TRBD1 (6 bases). Germline CDR1 reads GTSNPN; CDR2 reads SVGIG (reference sequence). Trimming took 7 bases from V and 2 from J, leaving 9 bases between them. The CDR3 length is 13 residues. This CDR3 reads CAFYRAGANVLTF. In DNA, the CDR3 is TGTGCCTTTTACAGGGCTGGGGCCAACGTCCTGACTTTC.

In this sample, this clonotype turned up many times. The genes are TRBV20-1 and TRBJ1-1; 8 bases are shared with TRBD1. Trimming removed 3 bases from V and 3 bases from J; junction bases left unmatched: 3. Looked up from germline, CDR1 is DFQATT and CDR2 is SNEGSKA (reference sequence). The CDR3 length is 13 residues. This chain's CDR3 is CSASLDRDTEAFF. The DNA for the CDR3 is TGCAGTGCTAGTTTGGACAGGGACACTGAAGCTTTCTTT.

This clonotype has only a few counts. This chain joins TRBV25-1 and TRBJ1-2, with D possibly matching TRBD1 (5 bases). Germline V gene lookup returns CDR1 MGHDK and CDR2 SYGVNS. Trimming stripped 6 bases from V and 7 bases from J, with 18 bases between. The CDR3 has 14 amino acids. For the CDR3, the DNA is TGTGCCAGCAGCTCCGCGTCAGGGATGGGTGGCTACACCTTC. Protein product: CASSSASGMGGYTF.

About this clonotype: The junction shows a germline mismatch at one end, possibly a read error. Here the CDR3 DNA reads TGTGCCAGCAGCGTAGGGCAGGAAGGTACTGTAGCTTTCTTT. This translates into CASSVGQEGTVAFF. This chain links TRBV9 with TRBJ1-1; D gene ambiguous. Germline V gene lookup returns CDR1 SGDLS and CDR2 YYNGEE. The CDR3 covers 14 residues.

This sequence joins TRBV5-4 and TRBJ2-2; D call uncertain. This CDR3 is built from 13 residues. The V gene lost 0 bases and the J gene lost 4 bases, with 4 bases spanning the gap. The germline V gene has CDR1 SGHNT and CDR2 YYREEE (reference sequence). Written as DNA, the CDR3 is TGTGCCAGCAGCTTGGACATCACCGGGGAGCTGTTTTTT. This translates into CASSLDITGELFF.

A remark on this clonotype: This could be a read error, since a much larger clone is one nucleotide away. The chain is built from TRBV3-1 and TRBJ1-1; 7 bases fit TRBD1. The CDR3 has 13 amino acids. The junction had 4 bases not matched to a gene; V was cut back by 6 bases and J by 3 bases. Germline V gene lookup returns CDR1 LGHDT and CDR2 YNNKEL (reference sequence). In DNA form, the CDR3 reads TGTGCCAGCAGGACACAGGGGTACACTGAAGCTTTCTTT. This sequence encodes CASRTQGYTEAFF.

V gene TRBV11-1 combines with J gene TRBJ1-6, with D possibly TRBD1 on 6 matching bases. CDR1 is SGHAT and CDR2 is FQDESV in the germline V gene (reference sequence). The CDR3 loop spans 13 amino acids. V dropped 4 bases and J dropped 8 bases, with 9 bases sitting between them. Here the CDR3 reads CASSSQGYSPLHF. In DNA form, the CDR3 reads TGTGCCAGCAGCTCACAGGGCTATTCACCCCTCCACTTT.

This clonotype has at least ten counts. V is TRBV7-9 and J is TRBJ1-1; no definite D call. CDR3 size: 14 residues. Germline V gives CDR1 SEHNR, CDR2 FQNEAQ (reference sequence). Trimming removed 3 bases from V and 10 bases from J, with 18 bases in between. CDR3 protein: CASSFRWEGRPAFF. The CDR3 bases are TGTGCCAGCAGCTTCCGCTGGGAGGGAAGGCCAGCTTTCTTT.

This clonotype came up many times. The CDR3, as DNA: TGTGCCAGCAGTCCCCCCGGACTAGCAACAAGAGGGACCCAGTACTTC. Protein sequence: CASSPPGLATRGTQYF. V is TRBV2 and J is TRBJ2-5, with TRBD2 matching 8 bases. Germline-derived CDR1 and CDR2 are SNHLY and FYNNEI. With 5 bases clipped from V and 7 bases from J, the junction kept 15 bases outside the gene matches. CDR3 length: 16 amino acids.

The rearrangement joins TRBV20-1 to TRBJ2-7; 11 nucleotides align to TRBD2. Germline CDR1 is DFQATT and CDR2 is SNEGSKA (reference sequence). The CDR3 loop spans 18 amino acids. After removal of 1 base from V and 0 bases from J, the junction contained 11 bases not matched to a gene. This CDR3 is CSARATSGGPSSSYEQYF. DNA of the CDR3: TGCAGTGCTAGAGCAACTAGCGGGGGCCCCTCGAGCTCCTACGAGCAGTACTTC.